These 27 T cell receptor beta chains originate from one sample sequenced in a study of CD8 T cells in ankylosing spondylitis. Study-wide results and limits: What seemed typical of ankylosing spondylitis blood was a TCR beta motif built from 8 or 9 highly homologous variants.

These receptors have no identified antigens. From the 5' RACE reads, TCRdb called clonotypes with MiXCR, one entry per CDR3 protein. Of about 420,000 distinct CDR3 sequences in the sample, 20% to 25% were seen once. Sequencing was carried out using blood, either unsorted or a sorted T cell fraction (not recorded which). The receptor source for this set is a male donor with ankylosing spondylitis.

The chain carries TRBV28 and TRBJ2-5, with TRBD1 identical over 10 bases. V shed 4 bases and J 6 bases; nucleotides not matched to a gene: 11. The CDR3 is 16 amino acids. CDR1 is MDHEN, CDR2 SYDVKM, per germline. The DNA for the CDR3 is TGTGCCAGCAGTTCCCCAGGGGACAGGGGTCGGAAGACCCAGTACTTC. It encodes CASSSPGDRGRKTQYF.

The gene calls are TRBV19 and TRBJ1-1; the match to TRBD1 covers 7 bases. Germline CDR1 is LNHDA and CDR2 is SQIVND (reference sequence). The CDR3 contains 13 residues. J lost 2 bases, V lost 10 bases, and 7 bases had no gene match. The CDR3 sequence is CATQGQRNTEAFF. DNA of the CDR3: TGTGCCACCCAGGGACAGAGAAACACTGAAGCTTTCTTT.

The rearrangement joins TRBV7-9 to TRBJ2-3; tentative D call: TRBD2 (6 bases). V was pared by 1 base and J by 1 base, with 12 bases between. The germline V gene has CDR1 SEHNR and CDR2 FQNEAQ (reference sequence). The CDR3 length is 16 residues. This CDR3 reads CASSLGWDSGTDTQYF. The CDR3, as DNA: TGTGCCAGCAGCTTAGGTTGGGACTCAGGCACAGATACGCAGTATTTT.

V gene TRBV20-1 combines with J gene TRBJ1-1, with a weak D call TRBD1 (5 bases). This CDR3 is 14 amino acids long. CDR1 is DFQATT and CDR2 is SNEGSKA in the germline V gene (reference sequence). V lost 5 bases and J lost 1, with 14 bases in between. DNA of the CDR3: TGCAGTGCTCCAGACGCGGGGACGAACACTGAAGCTTTCTTT. Its translation: CSAPDAGTNTEAFF.

The chain recombines TRBV29-1 with TRBJ2-3; D is unresolved. Germline V gives CDR1 SQVTM, CDR2 ANQGSEA. With 2 bases removed from V and 3 bases from J, the gap between germline ends came to 15 bases. CDR3 length: 15 amino acids. The chain's CDR3 is CSVEIRPDSTDTQYF. The CDR3 DNA sequence: TGCAGCGTTGAAATCCGGCCCGATAGTACAGATACGCAGTATTTT.

The chain has TRBV3-1 and TRBJ1-1; D call uncertain. V lost 5 bases, J lost 4 bases, and 14 bases lay in between. Germline lookup yields CDR1 LGHDT and CDR2 YNNKEL (reference sequence). This CDR3 contains 14 residues. The CDR3 DNA is TGTGCCAGCAGCTTCTCCCTCTTAGGCACTGAAGCTTTCTTT. Protein sequence: CASSFSLLGTEAFF.

CDR3 sequence reads: CASSPGTSGKSYEQYF. CDR3 DNA sequence: TGCGCCAGCAGCCCAGGGACTAGCGGGAAGTCCTACGAGCAGTACTTC. The genes are TRBV5-1 and TRBJ2-7; 13 bases map to TRBD2. This CDR3 is built from 16 residues. Germline V lookup: CDR1 SGHRS, CDR2 YFSETQ. The J segment lost 1 base and the V segment lost 4 bases, leaving 5 bases of the junction unmatched.

This sequence joins TRBV12-3 or TRBV12-4 and TRBJ1-1, with TRBD1 matching over 8 bases. The J segment lost 0 bases and the V segment lost 7 bases, leaving 4 bases of the junction unmatched. This CDR3 comprises 14 residues. DNA for the CDR3: TGTGCCAGCAACGGACAGGGATTGAACACTGAAGCTTTCTTT. It codes for CASNGQGLNTEAFF.

This clonotype occurred a few times. The CDR3 DNA sequence: TGCGCCAGCAGCCCCCGACCCATGGCCTCCTACAATGAGCAGTTCTTC. It translates to CASSPRPMASYNEQFF. V is TRBV4-1 and J is TRBJ2-1; no clear D gene. This CDR3 spans 16 amino acids. Germline V CDR1 and CDR2: MGHRA, YSYEKL. V shed 4 bases and J shed 0 bases, with 13 bases lying between them.

This clonotype has ten or more counts. This chain links TRBV5-1 with TRBJ2-5, with unresolved D. Germline V lookup: CDR1 SGHRS, CDR2 YFSETQ. V lost 0 bases, J lost 3 bases, and 9 bases lay in between. CDR3 length: 14 residues. This CDR3 reads CASSLVGREETQYF. CDR3 nucleotide sequence: TGCGCCAGCAGCTTGGTCGGACGGGAAGAGACCCAGTACTTC.

This clonotype has a count of ten or more. The V and J genes are TRBV29-1 and TRBJ2-2, with D possibly TRBD2 on 6 matching bases. CDR1 SQVTM and CDR2 ANQGSEA come from the germline V gene. V lost 0 bases and J lost 2, with 13 bases in between. This CDR3 spans 16 amino acids. CDR3 sequence reads: CSVEDPSGPNTGELFF. CDR3 sequence (DNA): TGCAGCGTTGAAGATCCGAGCGGGCCTAACACCGGGGAGCTGTTTTTT.

This clonotype came up a few times. CDR3 DNA: TGCAGTGCTCCGAGGGGGGGGAACACTGAAGCTTTCTTT. Translated, it gives CSAPRGGNTEAFF. This rearrangement joins TRBV20-1 to TRBJ1-1; D is perhaps TRBD1 (6 bases). From germline, CDR1 is DFQATT and CDR2 SNEGSKA (reference sequence). This CDR3 is 13 amino acids long. Trimming took 5 bases from V and 1 from J, leaving 11 bases between them.

This clonotype has more than one count but fewer than ten. The chain combines TRBV14 with TRBJ2-3; D not resolved. With 0 bases removed from V and 9 bases from J, the gap between germline ends came to 10 bases. The CDR3 covers 13 residues. CDR1 SGHDN and CDR2 FVKESK come from the germline V gene. This CDR3 is CASSQDHVGTQYF. The CDR3 DNA reads as TGTGCCAGCAGCCAAGATCATGTCGGGACGCAGTATTTT.

The chain joins TRBV28 to TRBJ2-1; D unresolved. CDR1 and CDR2 (germline): MDHEN, SYDVKM. The CDR3 is 14 residues long. The germline V and J ends were trimmed by 7 bases and 4 bases, with 14 bases remaining between them. The CDR3 region has the DNA TGTGCCAGCACGGGCGTCGGCGGTTACAATGAGCAGTTCTTC. Its protein is CASTGVGGYNEQFF.

This clonotype was detected only a few times. The chain's CDR3 is CASSLGLAGGSGELFF. The CDR3, as DNA: TGTGCCAGCAGCCTCGGACTAGCGGGAGGATCCGGGGAGCTGTTTTTT. This sequence joins TRBV7-8 and TRBJ2-2, with 14 bases aligning to TRBD2. The CDR3 length is 16 residues. Germline-derived CDR1 and CDR2 are SGHVS and FQNEAQ. The ends lost 5 bases at V and 6 bases at J; junction bases unmatched: 5. Based on the CDR3 plus reference TRBV7-8 and TRBJ2-2, the full variable domain is GAGVSQSPRYKVAKRGQDVALRCDPISGHVSLFWYQQALGQGPEFLTYFQNEAQLDKSGLPSDRFFAERPEGSVSTLKIQRTQQEDSAVYLCASSLGLAGGSGELFFGEGSRLTVL.

The sample holds a few counts of this clonotype. The chain is built from TRBV25-1 and TRBJ2-1; D is undetermined. V was clipped by 1 base and J by 2 bases, with 12 bases between them. This CDR3 spans 16 amino acids. Germline-derived CDR1 and CDR2 are MGHDK and SYGVNS. The CDR3 sequence: CASSESVGITYNEQFF. CDR3 DNA: TGTGCCAGCAGTGAATCCGTAGGGATTACCTACAATGAGCAGTTCTTC.

This rearrangement joins TRBV18 to TRBJ2-7; no clear D. The germline V gene encodes CDR1 KGHSH and CDR2 LQKENI. CDR3 size: 15 residues. The ends were cut back, 3 bases at V and 4 bases at J, with 16 bases in the middle. In nucleotides, the CDR3 is TGTGCCAGCTCACCGTCGGGTAGCAGAGTTTACGAGCAGTACTTC. This encodes CASSPSGSRVYEQYF.

J is TRBJ2-3 and V is TRBV7-8; 10 nucleotides align to TRBD2. CDR1 SGHVS and CDR2 FQNEAQ come from the germline V gene. This CDR3 spans 16 amino acids. The V gene end was trimmed by 5 bases and the J gene end by 4 bases; junction bases not matched to a gene: 9. The CDR3 spells CASSLTGLAGADTQYF. CDR3 bases: TGTGCCAGCAGCCTAACAGGTCTAGCGGGAGCAGATACGCAGTATTTT. Supplemented by reference TRBV7-8 and TRBJ2-3, the full variable domain reads GAGVSQSPRYKVAKRGQDVALRCDPISGHVSLFWYQQALGQGPEFLTYFQNEAQLDKSGLPSDRFFAERPEGSVSTLKIQRTQQEDSAVYLCASSLTGLAGADTQYFGPGTRLTVL.

This sequence joins TRBV7-2 and TRBJ2-1, with no clear D. Trimming took 6 bases from V and 6 from J, leaving 18 bases between them. CDR3 length: 15 amino acids. Germline lookup yields CDR1 SGHTA and CDR2 FQGNSA. The CDR3 sequence is CASRRPGSPSNEQFF. CDR3 in DNA: TGTGCCAGCAGACGGCCGGGCTCACCGTCCAATGAGCAGTTCTTC.

This clonotype was observed a few times. The chain has TRBV19 and TRBJ2-1; 9 nucleotides agree with TRBD2. V shed 5 bases and J 3 bases; nucleotides not matched to a gene: 8. The CDR3 contains 16 residues. The germline V gene encodes CDR1 LNHDA and CDR2 SQIVND (reference sequence). CDR3 region: CASSLNPSGIYNEQFF. The CDR3, as DNA: TGTGCCAGTAGTCTCAATCCTAGCGGGATCTACAATGAGCAGTTCTTC.

The chain employs TRBV20-1 and TRBJ2-3, with 15 nucleotides matching TRBD2. Trimming at V came to 6 bases and at J to 3 bases, leaving 4 bases not matched to a gene. The V gene's germline CDR1 is DFQATT and CDR2 SNEGSKA (reference sequence). The CDR3 has 15 amino acids. CDR3 protein: CSAPGLAGGTDTQYF. CDR3 sequence (DNA): TGCAGTGCGCCGGGACTAGCGGGAGGTACAGATACGCAGTATTTT.

The sample holds a few counts of this clonotype. The V gene is TRBV6-5, the J gene TRBJ1-1; D is undetermined. Germline-derived CDR1 and CDR2 are MNHEY and SVGAGI. The CDR3 covers 14 residues. V gave up 4 bases and J gave up 0 bases, with 9 bases separating them. The CDR3 is CASSSRTVNTEAFF. DNA for the CDR3: TGTGCCAGCAGTTCACGGACGGTGAACACTGAAGCTTTCTTT.

This clonotype occurred a few times. The V and J genes are TRBV29-1 and TRBJ1-1; 11 nucleotides line up with TRBD1. V lost 8 bases to trimming and J lost 4 bases; unmatched junction nucleotides: 9. Per germline, CDR1 SQVTM and CDR2 ANQGSEA. The CDR3 consists of 14 residues. CDR3 DNA: TGCAGCACCTGGGACAGGGGGGGAGGCACTGAAGCTTTCTTT. Translated: CSTWDRGGGTEAFF. Using reference TRBV29-1 and TRBJ1-1 for the parts outside the CDR3, the full variable domain is SAVISQKPSRDICQRGTSLTIQCQVDSQVTMMFWYRQQPGQSLTLIATANQGSEATYESGFVIDKFPISRPNLTFSTLTVSNMSPEDSSIYLCSTWDRGGGTEAFFGQGTRLTVV.

This chain links TRBV29-1 with TRBJ2-1; D uncertain. This CDR3 contains 15 residues. V lost 2 bases, J lost 12 bases, and 23 bases lay in between. Germline V lookup: CDR1 SQVTM, CDR2 ANQGSEA. CDR3 nucleotide sequence: TGCAGCGTTGAAAGAGCCCGGACCGAGATTTGGGGGCAGTTCTTC. It is translated as CSVERARTEIWGQFF.

This sequence joins TRBV5-1 and TRBJ2-7, with a weak D call TRBD2 (6 bases). The V and J ends lost 2 bases and 7 bases respectively, with 16 bases between them. This CDR3 region has 14 residues. Germline V gene data show CDR1 as SGHRS and CDR2 as YFSETQ. The DNA of the CDR3 is TGCGCCAGCAGCTTAACTAGCCTAAAGGGAGAGCAGTACTTC. It encodes CASSLTSLKGEQYF.

The sample holds a few counts of this clonotype. This chain links TRBV7-6 with TRBJ2-7, with D possibly TRBD1 on 6 matching bases. V was cut by 1 base and J by 7 bases, with 14 bases left in between. Germline CDR1 is SGHVS and CDR2 is FNYEAQ. This CDR3 contains 14 residues. The CDR3 nucleotides are TGTGCCAGCAGCTTAGACAGGGCCCGCGCTGAGCAGTACTTC. It translates to CASSLDRARAEQYF.

The chain has TRBV12-3 or TRBV12-4 and TRBJ2-7, with D maybe TRBD1 (6 bases). This CDR3 contains 14 residues. V was shortened by 1 base and J by 3 bases, with 10 bases between the two germline ends. CDR3 region: CASSLVGRGYEQYF. The CDR3 DNA follows: TGTGCCAGCAGTTTAGTCGGCAGGGGCTACGAGCAGTACTTC.